This T cell receptor (beta chain) was captured by sequencing in a study of T cell responses to AZD1222 COVID-19 vaccine. Profiling relied on immunoSEQ multiplex PCR, and the TCRdb table lists in-frame clones only, not all of them. The sample consists of about 130,000 clones, around nine tenths of them appearing once. This CDR3 has 15 residues. Germline V gives CDR1 LGHDT, CDR2 YNNKEL (reference sequence). Trimming pared 1 base from V and 5 bases from J, leaving 12 bases between. This chain joins TRBV3-1 (or the pseudogene TRBV3-2) and TRBJ2-1; D call uncertain. Material: peripheral blood, obtained on day 0 of AZD1222 vaccination. The sequence derives from an adult in good health. The CDR3 here is CASSQGLYANNEQFF. In DNA, the CDR3 is TGTGCCAGCAGCCAAGGGCTCTACGCGAACAATGAGCAGTTCTTC.